This TCR beta chain was identified in a study of T cell repertoires in cytomegalovirus infection. Across the whole study: A matching HLA type, together with CMV infection, was signaled by public TCR beta signatures.

General observations from the study: HLA-C-restricted CMV clonotypes gave the most frequent clonotype in two of eight donors.

The CDR3 is 14 amino acids. J gave up 9 bases and V 5 bases, and 5 bases lay outside the gene matches. Looked up from germline, CDR1 is MGHDK and CDR2 is SYGVNS. This clonotype has just a few counts. Its target is unknown. From the reads, TCRdb called clonotypes with MiXCR, one entry per CDR3 protein. The repertoire holds under 350,000 distinct CDR3 sequences, with around 9.5% as singletons. Sequencing input: PBMCs. The chain has TRBV25-1 and TRBJ2-1, with 12 nucleotides matching TRBD1. This sequence was found in a human donor in good health (CMV status not recorded). Some clones in this sample may be carry-over from other donors' samples. The CDR3 spells CASSRGQGAREQFF. The DNA for the CDR3 is TGTGCCAGCAGTAGGGGACAGGGGGCGCGTGAGCAGTTCTTC. Variable domain in full (rest from reference TRBV25-1 and TRBJ2-1): EADIYQTPRYLVIGTGKKITLECSQTMGHDKMYWYQQDPGMELHLIHYSYGVNSTEKGDLSSESTVSRIRTEHFPLTLESARPSHTSQYLCASSRGQGAREQFFGPGTRLTVL.